This T cell receptor (beta chain) was sequenced for a study of somatic mutations in cytotoxic T cells in rheumatoid arthritis. In the study overall: Peripheral blood samples of around 29 ml EDTA were taken from patients directly after diagnosis and before treatment. Flow cytometric sorting isolated some V beta antibody-stained T-cell populations at nearly 100% purity, and among them were V beta1+ cells that underwent TCRB sequencing. Study-level points and caveats: A largest CD8+ clone above 20% of CD8+ cells occurred in about an eighth of the roughly 65 patients. Which antigens the expanded CD8+ clones targeted was unknown.

Regarding this clone: The target antigen is unknown.

The table came from immunoSEQ multiplex PCR; TCRdb's copy has only in-frame clones and leaves some out. The sample lists approximately 19,000 clones, around four fifths occurring once. Germline V CDR1 and CDR2: MDHEN, SYDVKM. Trimming took 8 bases from V and 8 from J, leaving 27 bases between them. This CDR3 has 16 residues. V gene TRBV28 combines with J gene TRBJ1-1; TRBD1 might be the D (5 bases). The clonotype was recovered from an adult with rheumatoid arthritis. The sequenced sample consisted of CD8+ T cells sorted from blood. Here the CDR3 reads CASDIRGGRGVNEAFF. The CDR3 bases are TGTGCCAGCGATATAAGGGGAGGGAGGGGCGTTAACGAAGCTTTCTTT.